One sample yielded the 25 T cell receptor beta chains listed below, sequenced in a study of CD8 T cells in ankylosing spondylitis (TCRdb year 2017). Receptors were amplified or captured by 5' RACE. Sequencing was performed on an Illumina HiSeq 2500. TCRdb passed the public sequencing reads through fastp at Q25 and MiXCR, retaining productive beta sequences. Rows are combined by CDR3 protein, so each entry shows the most common genes and DNA. The sample table contains some 180,000 distinct CDR3 sequences; only one count was recorded for around a sixth of them. Clones ranked in the top ten supply about 4.3% of the sample. The source material was blood, either unsorted or a sorted T cell fraction (not recorded which). The receptors come from a male donor between 5 and 29 years old with ankylosing spondylitis or in good health (not recorded which). Donor details come from another sample of the same person, matched by shared clones.

This clonotype showed up many times. The chain is built from TRBV29-1 and TRBJ2-7; weak D call: TRBD1 (5 bases). Deletions cut 7 bases from V and 6 bases from J, with 13 bases between. The CDR3 spans 11 residues. In germline, CDR1 is SQVTM, CDR2 ANQGSEA. The CDR3 nucleotides read TGCAGCGCAACAGGTTTAGGCGAGCAGTACGTC. Translating it yields CSATGLGEQYV.

V gene TRBV7-9 combines with J gene TRBJ2-7; a weak D match, TRBD2 (6 bases). CDR1 and CDR2 (germline): SEHNR, FQNEAQ (reference sequence). The CDR3 loop spans 14 amino acids. V was shortened by 5 bases and J by 6 bases, with 17 bases between the two germline ends. The CDR3 nucleotides read TGTGCCAGCAGCGTCCGCATTAGCGGACTCGAGCAGTACTTC. Translation gives CASSVRISGLEQYF.

The V call is TRBV29-1, the J call TRBJ2-1; the D gene could be TRBD1 or TRBD2 (5 bases each). The germline V and J ends were trimmed by 7 bases and 11 bases, with 12 bases remaining between them. CDR3 length: 10 amino acids. CDR1 is SQVTM and CDR2 is ANQGSEA in the germline V gene. The CDR3 loop reads CSAGPGQQFF. The CDR3 nucleotides read TGCAGCGCGGGTCCGGGACAGCAGTTCTTC.

This clonotype was recorded at least ten times. The chain uses TRBV7-9 and TRBJ2-7; 9 positions match TRBD2. Trimming took 5 bases from V and 6 from J; bases not matched to a gene: 5. The CDR3 has 13 amino acids. Per germline, CDR1 SEHNR and CDR2 FQNEAQ (reference sequence). This chain's CDR3 is CASSRSGRSEQYV. The CDR3, as DNA: TGTGCCAGCAGCCGGAGCGGGAGGTCCGAGCAGTACGTC.

This clonotype came up many times. The chain employs TRBV6-5 and TRBJ2-3; 10 bases are shared with TRBD2. After removal of 2 bases from V and 4 bases from J, the junction contained 12 bases not matched to a gene. The CDR3 runs to 18 residues. CDR1 and CDR2 (germline): MNHEY, SVGAGI. The CDR3 nucleotides read TGTGCCAGCAGTTACGAGCCTAGCGGGAGTCCCTTGGCAGATACGCAGTATTTT. It is translated as CASSYEPSGSPLADTQYF.

There are many counts of this clonotype. The chain recombines TRBV11-2 with TRBJ2-7; weak D call: TRBD1 (6 bases). V was trimmed by 2 bases and J by 5 bases, leaving 13 bases between them. This CDR3 has 14 residues. Looked up from germline, CDR1 is SGHAT and CDR2 is FQNNGV. The CDR3 nucleotides read TGTGCCAGCAGCTTATTGAACAGGGCTAACGAGCAGTACGTC. Its protein is CASSLLNRANEQYV.

This clonotype was seen repeatedly, ten times or more. The chain carries TRBV7-9 and TRBJ1-1; no reliable D call. The CDR3 runs to 13 residues. Germline V CDR1 and CDR2: SEHNR, FQNEAQ (reference sequence). V was clipped by 5 bases and J by 4 bases, with 11 bases between them. The chain's CDR3 is CASSINRGTEAFF. The CDR3 coding sequence is TGTGCCAGCAGCATTAACCGCGGCACTGAAGCTTTCTTT.

The chain combines TRBV29-1 with TRBJ1-2; D not certain. Germline-derived CDR1 and CDR2 are SQVTM and ANQGSEA. The CDR3 consists of 10 residues. V lost 4 bases and J 6 bases, leaving 6 bases between the germline ends. The CDR3 is CSVGTDGYTF. For the CDR3, the DNA is TGCAGCGTTGGGACTGATGGCTACACCTTC. Variable domain in full (rest from reference TRBV29-1 and TRBJ1-2): SAVISQKPSRDICQRGTSLTIQCQVDSQVTMMFWYRQQPGQSLTLIATANQGSEATYESGFVIDKFPISRPNLTFSTLTVSNMSPEDSSIYLCSVGTDGYTFGSGTRLTVV.

This clonotype has ten or more counts. The chain joins TRBV6-5 to TRBJ2-5; tentatively, D is TRBD1 (5 bases). Germline V gene lookup returns CDR1 MNHEY and CDR2 SVGAGI. There are 17 residues in the CDR3. Trimming took off 0 bases at V and 6 bases at J, with 20 bases between the two ends. CDR3 region: CASSYSFRQRLSQTQYF. CDR3 DNA sequence: TGTGCCAGCAGTTACTCCTTCCGACAGCGCCTCAGCCAGACCCAGTACTTC.

At least ten counts were recorded for this clonotype. This chain uses TRBV21-1 with TRBJ1-2; the D call TRBD1 from the table was never checked on the DNA. TRBV21-1 is deemed a pseudogene. This CDR3 is 16 amino acids long. CDR3 nucleotide sequence: TGTGCCAGCAGCAAGGGACAGGGTAAATTCGGCTATGGCTACACCTTC. Protein product: CASSKGQGKFGYGYTF.

The chain links TRBV20-1 to TRBJ2-7; either TRBD1 or TRBD2 may supply D (5 bases each). Deletions cut 4 bases from V and 6 bases from J, with 13 bases between. Germline assignment: CDR1 DFQATT and CDR2 SNEGSKA (reference sequence). There are 12 residues in the CDR3. The CDR3 here is CSANWGIREQYF. CDR3 in DNA: TGCAGTGCTAATTGGGGGATTCGCGAGCAGTACTTC.

In this sample, this clonotype turned up many times. The chain employs TRBV3-1 and TRBJ1-5; no definite D call. V was trimmed by 2 bases and J by 9 bases, leaving 8 bases between them. The germline CDR1 and CDR2 sequences are LGHDT and YNNKEL (reference sequence). This CDR3 has 12 amino acids. CDR3 nucleotide sequence: TGTGCCAGCAGCCAAAAAAAGGGGCCCCAGCATTTT. Translated, it gives CASSQKKGPQHF.

V gene TRBV20-1 combines with J gene TRBJ1-1; D unclear. CDR3 length: 11 residues. The germline gives CDR1 DFQATT, CDR2 SNEGSKA (reference sequence). V dropped 1 base and J dropped 7 bases, with 7 bases sitting between them. The CDR3 reads CSARVPHEAFF. The CDR3 DNA reads TGCAGTGCTAGAGTACCTCATGAAGCTTTCTTT.

This clonotype was seen more than once but under ten times. This sequence joins TRBV29-1 and TRBJ2-5; D perhaps matches TRBD2 (6 bases). Germline CDR1 reads SQVTM; CDR2 reads ANQGSEA. CDR3 length: 13 residues. Between the trimmed V and J ends, which lost 3 bases and 0 bases, there was a span of 8 bases. The CDR3 is CSVERGDQETQYF. The CDR3 region has the DNA TGCAGCGTTGAGCGGGGAGACCAAGAGACCCAGTACTTC. The full variable domain, completed using reference TRBV29-1 and TRBJ2-5, is SAVISQKPSRDICQRGTSLTIQCQVDSQVTMMFWYRQQPGQSLTLIATANQGSEATYESGFVIDKFPISRPNLTFSTLTVSNMSPEDSSIYLCSVERGDQETQYFGPGTRLLVL.

V is TRBV18 and J is TRBJ2-1; D remains unclear. This CDR3 has 11 residues. The germline CDR1 and CDR2 sequences are KGHSH and LQKENI. V lost 6 bases to trimming and J lost 6 bases, with 6 bases between them. The DNA for the CDR3 is TGTGCCAGCTCGGATTCCAATGAGCAGTTCTTC. The encoded protein is CASSDSNEQFF.

There are many counts of this clonotype. V gene TRBV11-2 combines with J gene TRBJ2-7, with 11 bases lining up with TRBD2. V dropped 8 bases and J dropped 6; count of bases not matched to a gene: 3. The CDR3 runs to 12 residues. Germline V gene sequence: CDR1 SGHAT, CDR2 FQNNGV. CDR3 sequence reads: CASGTSGPEQYF. Written as DNA, the CDR3 is TGTGCCAGCGGGACTAGCGGACCCGAGCAGTACTTC.

This clonotype was detected many times. This chain connects TRBV20-1 to TRBJ2-1; D tentatively reads TRBD1 or TRBD2 (5 bases each). The germline CDR1 and CDR2 sequences are DFQATT and SNEGSKA (reference sequence). The CDR3 is 15 amino acids. V lost 2 bases to trimming and J lost 7 bases, with 18 bases between them. Written as DNA, the CDR3 is TGCAGTGCTAGATTGTCGGGGTTCGAGGGGAATGAGCAGTTCTTC. Translation: CSARLSGFEGNEQFF.

This clonotype was counted a single time. The V and J genes are TRBV28 and TRBJ2-1; 16 bases align to TRBD2. The CDR3 sequence is 16 residues long. After removal of 4 bases from V and 7 bases from J, the junction contained 4 bases not matched to a gene. Germline values: CDR1 MDHEN, CDR2 SYDVKM. In DNA, the CDR3 is TGTGCCAGCAGTTACGGGACTAGCGGGAGGGAGAATGAGCAGTTCTTC. This sequence encodes CASSYGTSGRENEQFF.

This clonotype was seen at least ten times. The chain couples TRBV4-2 to TRBJ2-2, with D maybe TRBD1 (6 bases). V lost 0 bases, J lost 4 bases, and 15 bases lay in between. CDR3 size: 17 residues. Per germline, CDR1 LGHNA and CDR2 YNFKEQ. CDR3 sequence: CASSQDRGGQFTGELFF. DNA of the CDR3: TGTGCCAGCAGCCAAGATCGTGGCGGACAGTTCACCGGGGAGCTGTTTTTT.

In its sample, this clonotype was seen many times. This chain links TRBV12-3 or TRBV12-4 with TRBJ2-1, with 8 bases matching TRBD2. The J segment lost 6 bases and the V segment lost 5 bases, leaving 12 bases of the junction unmatched. The CDR3 has 16 amino acids. The CDR3 spells CASSIGAGGPGNEQFF. CDR3 sequence (DNA): TGTGCCAGCAGTATCGGCGCGGGAGGTCCTGGCAATGAGCAGTTCTTC.

This clonotype was seen ten or more times. The chain joins TRBV5-5 to TRBJ2-5; the D call may be TRBD1 or TRBD2 (5 bases each). Trimming removed 2 bases at V and 3 bases at J, with 11 bases between. The CDR3 has 14 residues. CDR1 SGHKS and CDR2 YYEKEE come from the germline V gene (reference sequence). This chain's CDR3 is CASSFRDDKETQYF. CDR3 nucleotides: TGTGCCAGCAGCTTCCGGGACGACAAAGAGACCCAGTACTTC.

In this sample, this clonotype turned up many times. The chain uses TRBV7-9 and TRBJ2-1; 10 bases are shared with TRBD1. This CDR3 comprises 14 residues. The V segment lost 3 bases and the J segment 6 bases; nucleotides outside the gene matches: 2. The germline gives CDR1 SEHNR, CDR2 FQNEAQ (reference sequence). In DNA, the CDR3 is TGTGCCAGCAGCTTTGGGACAGGGGCCAATGAGCAGTTCTTC. Translated, it gives CASSFGTGANEQFF.

The chain uses TRBV20-1 and TRBJ1-2; 9 nucleotides match TRBD1. This CDR3 is 15 amino acids long. Germline CDR1 and CDR2: DFQATT and SNEGSKA (reference sequence). V dropped 3 bases and J dropped 8; count of bases not matched to a gene: 13. This chain's CDR3 is CSARPEGQGPSGYTF. CDR3 in DNA: TGCAGTGCTAGGCCAGAGGGACAGGGCCCCTCCGGCTACACCTTC.

This clonotype was seen more than once but under ten times. The chain employs TRBV20-1 and TRBJ2-7; TRBD2 might be the D (6 bases). Per germline, CDR1 DFQATT and CDR2 SNEGSKA (reference sequence). Deletions cut 0 bases from V and 2 bases from J, with 14 bases between. The CDR3 is 15 amino acids. The CDR3 loop reads CSARDRLVKTYEQYF. The CDR3 DNA is TGCAGTGCTAGAGATCGACTAGTGAAGACCTACGAGCAGTACTTC.

At least ten counts were recorded for this clonotype. The chain recombines TRBV12-3 or TRBV12-4 with TRBJ2-1; a possible D gene is TRBD2 (6 bases). The V end was cut by 6 bases, the J end by 2 bases, with 11 bases between. The CDR3 length is 14 residues. CDR3 bases: TGTGCCAGCAGGAAAGCGGGTGCCTACAATGAGCAGTTCTTC. Residues: CASRKAGAYNEQFF.